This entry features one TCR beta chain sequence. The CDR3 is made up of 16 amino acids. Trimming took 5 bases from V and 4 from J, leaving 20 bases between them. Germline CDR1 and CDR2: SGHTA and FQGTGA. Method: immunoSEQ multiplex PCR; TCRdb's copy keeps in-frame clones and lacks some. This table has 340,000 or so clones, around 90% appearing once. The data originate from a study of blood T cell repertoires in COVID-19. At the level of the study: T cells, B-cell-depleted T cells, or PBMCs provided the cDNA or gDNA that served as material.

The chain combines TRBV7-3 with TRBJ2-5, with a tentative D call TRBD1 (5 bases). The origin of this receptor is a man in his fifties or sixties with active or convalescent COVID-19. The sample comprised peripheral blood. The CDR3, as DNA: TGTGCCAGCAGCCCTCTTGGGCTGCAGGGTCGAGAGACCCAGTACTTC. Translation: CASSPLGLQGRETQYF.